Below, one T cell receptor (beta chain) is given with its context. What it binds is unknown. The germline V gene encodes CDR1 SEHNR and CDR2 FQNEAQ (reference sequence). V shed 6 bases and J shed 5 bases, with 17 bases lying between them. The CDR3 runs 15 residues. This sample is drawn from a study of CD8 T cells in Susac syndrome. Study-wide results and limits: It was acknowledged in the study that its TCR sequencing and HLA analysis involved a relatively small number of individuals.

With random hexamers, roughly 0.45 to 1 ug RNA was reverse transcribed. An immunoSEQ multiplex PCR amplified TCR beta CDR3 over 54 Vbeta and 13 Jbeta. TCRdb itself ran the immunoSEQ multiplex PCR reads through MiXCR, one entry per CDR3 protein. Found here are around 140,000 distinct CDR3 sequences, roughly 80% of them singletons; the top ten hold 0.45% to 0.6%. The T cells that were sequenced for TCR beta were CD8+ and CD4+ cells from blood. TEMRA cells were FACS-enriched, unlike CD8+ and CD4+ T cells, which were negatively isolated. Sequenced material: CD8+ T cells from PBMCs. This chain connects TRBV7-9 to TRBJ2-1; tentative D call: TRBD1 (6 bases). This TCR was recovered from a human donor with multiple sclerosis. For the CDR3, the DNA is TGTGCCAGCAGAGACGGACAGTCCCAAAACAATGAGCAGTTCTTC. Residues: CASRDGQSQNNEQFF.